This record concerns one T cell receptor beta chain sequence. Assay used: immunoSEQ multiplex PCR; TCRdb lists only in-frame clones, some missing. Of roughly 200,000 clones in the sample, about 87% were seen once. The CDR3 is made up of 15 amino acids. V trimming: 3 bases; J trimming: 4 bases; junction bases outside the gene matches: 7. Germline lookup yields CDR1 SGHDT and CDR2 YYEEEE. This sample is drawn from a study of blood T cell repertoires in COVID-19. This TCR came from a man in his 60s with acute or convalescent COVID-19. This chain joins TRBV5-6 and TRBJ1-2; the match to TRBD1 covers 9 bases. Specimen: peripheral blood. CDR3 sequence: CASSYRDRAPYGYTF. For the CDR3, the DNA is TGTGCCAGCAGCTACCGGGACAGGGCCCCCTATGGCTACACCTTC. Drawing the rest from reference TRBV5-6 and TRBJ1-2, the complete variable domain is DAGVTQSPTHLIKTRGQQVTLRCSPKSGHDTVSWYQQALGQGPQFIFQYYEEEERQRGNFPDRFSGHQFPNYSSELNVNALLLGDSALYLCASSYRDRAPYGYTFGSGTRLTVV.